This is a list of T cell receptor beta chains from one sample in a study of OX40 agonist ivuxolimab in advanced cancers. Measured with immunoSEQ multiplex PCR; TCRdb has only the in-frame clones, and not every one. The table shows around 64,000 clones, with nearly 90% occurring only once. The sample was CD4+ or CD8+ T cells sorted from blood, taken in a trial of the OX40 agonist ivuxolimab. Receptors were obtained from an adult with an advanced solid tumor such as melanoma, head and neck, liver or kidney cancer. CDR3s include the opening cysteine and the closing phenylalanine or tryptophan. The D gene is left open where the match is weak. The size of a clone is reported for some rows only, either as once, few or many, or as a class for expanded clones.

v_call	d_call	clone_size	j_call	cdr3_nt	cdr3_aa
TRBV5-6	-	-	TRBJ1-3	TGTGCCAGCAGCCAAGATTACTCTGGAAACACCATATATTTT	CASSQDYSGNTIYF
TRBV5-6	-	-	TRBJ2-4	TGTGCCAGCAGCCTAGGGCTCCTAGCCAAAAACATTCAGTACTTC	CASSLGLLAKNIQYF
TRBV12-5	TRBD1	-	TRBJ1-5	TGTGCTAGTGGTCTTGGACAGGGGGCTCAGCCCCAGCATTTT	CASGLGQGAQPQHF
TRBV2	-	-	TRBJ2-5	TGTGCCAGCAGCCTGGAGGGCAGCCAAGAGACCCAGTACTTC	CASSLEGSQETQYF
TRBV4-3	-	-	TRBJ2-1	TGCGCCAGCAGCCAGGGTTTAGGGCGGACCTACAATGAGCAGTTCTTC	CASSQGLGRTYNEQFF
TRBV19	-	-	TRBJ2-7	TGTGCCAGTCGGGACTCTTCCACCTACGAGCAGTACTTC	CASRDSSTYEQYF
TRBV28	-	once	TRBJ2-4	TGTGCCAGCAGTTTATTCCTCCGGGACACCGGATTAGCCAAAAACATTCAGTACTTC	CASSLFLRDTGLAKNIQYF
TRBV28	-	-	TRBJ2-7	TGTGCCAGCAGTTCCCCAGGGAATAGCGGCTCCTACGAGCAGTACTTC	CASSSPGNSGSYEQYF
TRBV27	-	once	TRBJ2-3	TGTGCCAGCAAGCAAGCGGGTACCACAGATACGCAGTATTTT	CASKQAGTTDTQYF
TRBV11-2	-	few	TRBJ1-4	TGTGCCAGCAGCCTTAGGACATCCGAAAAACTGTTTTTT	CASSLRTSEKLFF
TRBV7-8	-	-	TRBJ1-6	TGTGCCAGCAGCTTAGGGGGCTTTTATAATTCACCCCTCCACTTT	CASSLGGFYNSPLHF
TRBV28	-	-	TRBJ1-3	TGTGCCAGCAGTCGGGTCGGCTCTGGAAACACCATATATTTT	CASSRVGSGNTIYF
TRBV7-4	-	-	TRBJ1-6	TGTGCCAGCAGCCGGGGGTTGAGGGCCCAAAATTCACCCCTCCACTTT	CASSRGLRAQNSPLHF
TRBV21-1	-	-	TRBJ2-7	TGTGCCAGCAGCACACGACTCCCCAACTACGAGCAGTACTTC	CASSTRLPNYEQYF
TRBV7-6	-	-	TRBJ2-3	TGTGCCAGCAGCTTAGCTCCAGGGGGAGGTGCTACGCAGTATTTT	CASSLAPGGGATQYF
TRBV30	-	once	TRBJ1-2	TGTGCCTGGAGGGACAGATACTATGGCTACACCTTC	CAWRDRYYGYTF
TRBV6-5	TRBD1	few	TRBJ1-2	TGTGCCAGCAGTCCAGGACAGGACCTATGGGGCTACACCTTC	CASSPGQDLWGYTF
TRBV7-2	-	-	TRBJ2-7	TGTGCCAGCAGCCAGACAGCCAACCACTACGAGCAGTACTTC	CASSQTANHYEQYF
TRBV19	TRBD1	-	TRBJ1-6	TGTGCCAGTAGGTCGGACAGGGGGGATAATTCACCCCTCCACTTT	CASRSDRGDNSPLHF
TRBV6-1	-	-	TRBJ1-5	TGTGCCAGCAGTGGGACAGCGTCATACCTGGGAAATCAGCCCCAGCATTTT	CASSGTASYLGNQPQHF
TRBV5-1	-	-	TRBJ2-5	TGCGCCAGCAGCTTGGGGAGGGCACCCGCCGTTGGTGAGACCCAGTACTTC	CASSLGRAPAVGETQYF
TRBV4-3	-	-	TRBJ2-3	TGCGCCAGCAGCCGATCAAGACAGACCACAGATACGCAGTATTTT	CASSRSRQTTDTQYF
TRBV7-2	TRBD1	-	TRBJ2-7	TGTGCCAGCAGCCCGAGGACAGGATCCTACGAGCAGTACTTC	CASSPRTGSYEQYF
TRBV30	-	few	TRBJ2-5	TGTGCCTGGAGTCTGGGGGGTGAGACCCAGTACTTC	CAWSLGGETQYF
TRBV5-1	-	-	TRBJ1-4	TGCGCCAGCAGCAGGGGATCCTCTAATGAAAAACTGTTTTTT	CASSRGSSNEKLFF
TRBV10-3	TRBD2	-	TRBJ2-4	TGTGCCATCAGTGAAACTAGCGGGGGGGCTGGTGGCAAAAACATTCAGTACTTC	CAISETSGGAGGKNIQYF
TRBV19	-	-	TRBJ1-4	TGTGCCAGTGGCGTGGGAAGATCTAATGAAAAACTGTTTTTT	CASGVGRSNEKLFF
TRBV7-2	TRBD1	-	TRBJ1-2	TGTGCCAGCAGCTTAGTCGAGGGGGCACAGGGGCGCGACTATGGCTACACCTTC	CASSLVEGAQGRDYGYTF
TRBV5-4	TRBD1	-	TRBJ1-1	TGTGCCAGCAGCTTAGGACAGGGGGTGGCTGAAGCTTTCTTT	CASSLGQGVAEAFF
TRBV2	-	-	TRBJ1-1	TGTGCCAGCAGGGGGGACGGGAACACTGAAGCTTTCTTT	CASRGDGNTEAFF
TRBV4-3	TRBD1	-	TRBJ1-1	TGCGCCAGCAGCCAGGCTCAGGGGGATACTGAAGCTTTCTTT	CASSQAQGDTEAFF
TRBV13	TRBD1	-	TRBJ2-3	TGTGCCAGCAGCGACAGGGGGCAGGTAGATACGCAGTATTTT	CASSDRGQVDTQYF
TRBV7-2	-	-	TRBJ1-2	TGTGCCAGCAGCTTAGTTGGGGACAACTATGGCTACACCTTC	CASSLVGDNYGYTF
TRBV7-8	-	-	TRBJ1-1	TGTGCCAGCAGCTGGGGTATGAACACTGAAGCTTTCTTT	CASSWGMNTEAFF
TRBV7-2	-	-	TRBJ2-5	TGTGCCAGCAGCTTAGGGCTTGTGGGAGCAGAGACCCAGTACTTC	CASSLGLVGAETQYF
TRBV7-2	-	-	TRBJ1-1	TGTGCCAGCACCAACAGGGCTAACACTGAAGCTTTCTTT	CASTNRANTEAFF